These 21 T cell receptor beta chains were sequenced from one sample in a study of blood T cell repertoires in COVID-19 (dated by TCRdb to the early 2020s). The library was prepared using the immunoSEQ multiplex PCR assay. TCRdb obtained this table from immuneACCESS and retained in-frame rearrangements with V and J assigned. These tables miss some clones; where compared with another copy, unresolved V genes account for less than half of the shortfall, and the remainder is unexplained. The sample table holds 300,000 to 350,000 clones, of which 90% to 95% were seen once. Of the sample, around 3.9% is held by the ten largest clones. Input material: PBMCs or T cells enriched from blood (not recorded which). The origin of the receptors is a woman in her twenties or thirties who had been exposed to COVID-19.

The rearrangement uses TRBV7-3 and TRBJ1-3; D gene ambiguous. From germline, CDR1 is SGHTA and CDR2 FQGTGA. The CDR3 sequence is 12 residues long. Between the trimmed V and J ends, which lost 5 bases and 0 bases, there was a span of 2 bases. The CDR3 is CASSLSGNTIYF. The CDR3 DNA reads TGTGCCAGCAGCCTCTCTGGAAACACCATATATTTT.

The chain couples TRBV9 to TRBJ1-1; TRBD1 is a possible D gene (6 bases). CDR1 is SGDLS and CDR2 is YYNGEE in the germline V gene. Trimming stripped 6 bases from V and 4 bases from J, with 19 bases between. This CDR3 contains 15 residues. CDR3 sequence reads: CASTEGPGEGTEAFF. The CDR3 DNA is TGTGCCAGCACCGAAGGCCCAGGGGAAGGCACTGAAGCTTTCTTT.

V usage is TRBV7-2 and J usage is TRBJ2-5; TRBD1 matches 8 bases. In germline, CDR1 is SGHTA, CDR2 FQGNSA. V was clipped by 4 bases and J by 5 bases; unmatched bases: 6. The CDR3 has 14 amino acids. CDR3 in amino acids: CASSSRQGWETQYF. The CDR3 DNA reads as TGTGCCAGCAGCTCGCGACAGGGGTGGGAGACCCAGTACTTC.

The V call is TRBV15, the J call TRBJ2-5; 12 nucleotides line up with TRBD2. Losses at the gene ends were 3 bases for V and 5 bases for J; bases not matched to a gene: 10. Germline V CDR1 and CDR2: LNHNV, YYDKDF (reference sequence). The CDR3 spans 17 residues. This chain's CDR3 is CATSSLGLAGGRETQYF. DNA for the CDR3: TGTGCCACCAGCAGCTTGGGGCTAGCGGGGGGGCGCGAGACCCAGTACTTC.

The rearrangement joins TRBV6-5 to TRBJ1-1; a possible D gene is TRBD1 (6 bases). Germline assignment: CDR1 MNHEY and CDR2 SVGAGI. V was shortened by 5 bases and J by 0 bases, with 13 bases between the two germline ends. The CDR3 runs to 15 residues. The CDR3 spells CASSTRGGMNTEAFF. The DNA for the CDR3 is TGTGCCAGCAGTACGAGGGGGGGGATGAACACTGAAGCTTTCTTT.

The J gene is TRBJ1-1, the V gene TRBV11-3; 11 nucleotides match TRBD1. J gave up 3 bases and V 4 bases, and 7 bases lay outside the gene matches. The CDR3 is 16 residues long. Per the germline V gene, CDR1 is SGHNT and CDR2 is YENEEA. CDR3 sequence: CASSSGQGVSDTEAFF. The CDR3 DNA follows: TGTGCCAGCAGCTCGGGACAGGGGGTATCAGACACTGAAGCTTTCTTT.

The chain is built from TRBV4-2 and TRBJ1-6, with D uncertain. The CDR3 is made up of 14 amino acids. Germline V CDR1 and CDR2: LGHNA, YNFKEQ. V was pared by 6 bases and J by 8 bases, with 14 bases between. The CDR3 DNA is TGTGCCAGCAGTGAAGTACTCTTGGATTCACCCCTCCACTTT. Its translation: CASSEVLLDSPLHF.

This chain connects TRBV21-1 to TRBJ1-1; the tabulated D call, TRBD1, remains unverified against the DNA. TRBV21-1 is tagged as a pseudogene. CDR3 length: 15 amino acids. CDR3 in DNA: TGTGCCAGCAGCACACGGGACAAACTGAACACTGAAGCTTTCTTT. It translates to CASSTRDKLNTEAFF.

CDR3 in amino acids: CASKGVAQKEQYF. In DNA, the CDR3 is TGCGCCAGCAAAGGGGTCGCTCAAAAGGAGCAGTACTTC. The chain is built from TRBV5-1 and TRBJ2-7; possibly TRBD1 for D (5 bases). CDR3 length: 13 residues. Trimming shortened V by 6 bases and J by 7 bases, and 17 bases separated the two germline ends. The germline V gene encodes CDR1 SGHRS and CDR2 YFSETQ.

The chain carries TRBV9 and TRBJ1-2; the match to TRBD1 covers 8 bases. The junction had 15 bases not matched to a gene; V was cut back by 3 bases and J by 8 bases. Germline V CDR1 and CDR2: SGDLS, YYNGEE. This CDR3 region has 16 residues. The CDR3 loop is CASSGIFATGVRGYTF. In DNA, the CDR3 is TGTGCCAGCAGCGGCATTTTTGCGACAGGGGTAAGAGGCTACACCTTC.

This clone was counted a single time. This chain connects TRBV10-3 to TRBJ1-5; 7 bases match TRBD1. Trimming removed 5 bases from V and 7 bases from J; junction bases left unmatched: 8. CDR3 length: 14 amino acids. CDR1 is ENHRY and CDR2 is SYGVKD in the germline V gene. The CDR3 DNA reads as TGTGCCATCAGTTCCAGGGGGGTGGGACAGCCCCAGCATTTT. It encodes CAISSRGVGQPQHF.

The V gene is TRBV5-1, the J gene TRBJ1-2, with D possibly being TRBD1 (6 bases). With 6 bases removed from V and 0 bases from J, the gap between germline ends came to 15 bases. This CDR3 comprises 15 residues. The germline V gene has CDR1 SGHRS and CDR2 YFSETQ. In DNA form, the CDR3 reads TGCGCCAGCACCCCCGGGGGGGCGACTAACTATGGCTACACCTTC. It translates to CASTPGGATNYGYTF.

V usage is TRBV7-3 and J usage is TRBJ1-3; 10 bases align to TRBD1. V dropped 5 bases and J dropped 3; count of bases not matched to a gene: 4. The CDR3 is 15 amino acids. Germline CDR1 SGHTA, CDR2 FQGTGA. CDR3 in amino acids: CASSPTGGGGNTIYF. The CDR3 DNA follows: TGTGCCAGCAGCCCGACAGGGGGCGGTGGAAACACCATATATTTT.

This clone came up once. The CDR3 nucleotides are TGTGCCAGCAGCTTAGCGCACAGGCGACCCTATGGCTACACCTTC. Translation gives CASSLAHRRPYGYTF. V is TRBV7-9 and J is TRBJ1-2, with D tentatively TRBD1 (5 bases). In germline, CDR1 is SEHNR, CDR2 FQNEAQ (reference sequence). This CDR3 comprises 15 residues. The V end lost 0 bases, the J end lost 4 bases, and 12 bases lay between the germline ends.

This clone was seen a single time. Here the CDR3 DNA reads TGTGCCAGCAGCCCCGTGCCAGGGCGGACTGAAGCTTTCTTT. Protein: CASSPVPGRTEAFF. V gene TRBV7-8 combines with J gene TRBJ1-1, with D possibly TRBD1 on 5 matching bases. The CDR3 consists of 14 residues. Deletions cut 5 bases from V and 5 bases from J, with 15 bases between. CDR1 is SGHVS, CDR2 FQNEAQ, per germline. The full variable domain, rest sourced from reference TRBV7-8 and TRBJ1-1, is GAGVSQSPRYKVAKRGQDVALRCDPISGHVSLFWYQQALGQGPEFLTYFQNEAQLDKSGLPSDRFFAERPEGSVSTLKIQRTQQEDSAVYLCASSPVPGRTEAFFGQGTRLTVV.

The table lists this clone with a few counts. This chain joins TRBV30 and TRBJ1-1; no firm D call. CDR3 length: 13 amino acids. V lost 1 base, J lost 0 bases, and 6 bases lay in between. Germline CDR1 GTSNPN, CDR2 SVGIG (reference sequence). For the CDR3, the DNA is TGTGCCTGGAGTGAACAGCTGAACACTGAAGCTTTCTTT. Protein sequence: CAWSEQLNTEAFF.

This clone was detected once. The gene calls are TRBV12-1 and TRBJ1-2; the table's D call, TRBD1, was not checked against the DNA. TRBV12-1 is described as a pseudogene. The CDR3 contains 14 residues. DNA for the CDR3: TGTGCCGGGACTCTACAGGGGATAGGCTATGGCTACACCTTC. Translating gives CAGTLQGIGYGYTF.

This clone has a single count. This chain joins TRBV11-1 and TRBJ2-7, with D hard to call. CDR3 size: 18 residues. V was clipped by 0 bases and J by 0 bases, with 18 bases between them. CDR1 is SGHAT, CDR2 FQDESV, per germline (reference sequence). The CDR3 spells CASSLAVSRRSSSYEQYF. The CDR3 DNA follows: TGTGCCAGCAGCTTAGCAGTCAGTAGGCGGTCGAGCTCCTACGAGCAGTACTTC.

This clone has only a few counts. The chain joins TRBV18 to TRBJ1-2, with TRBD1 matching over 7 bases. The V and J ends lost 3 bases and 5 bases, in that order; junction bases with no gene match: 3. CDR1 and CDR2 (germline): KGHSH, LQKENI. The CDR3 contains 13 residues. In DNA, the CDR3 is TGTGCCAGCTCACCGACAGGGTGGTATGGCTACACCTTC. It translates to CASSPTGWYGYTF.

The chain has TRBV3-1 (or the pseudogene TRBV3-2) and TRBJ2-1, with 8 bases identical to TRBD2. Per germline, CDR1 LGHDT and CDR2 YNNKEL (reference sequence). J lost 1 base, V lost 4 bases, and 9 bases had no gene match. The CDR3 spans 17 residues. CDR3 amino acids: CASSPLAGGPSYNEQFF. CDR3 DNA: TGTGCCAGCAGCCCCTTGGCGGGGGGTCCATCCTACAATGAGCAGTTCTTC.

This sequence joins TRBV5-6 and TRBJ1-6, with 8 bases aligning to TRBD1. The CDR3 is made up of 15 amino acids. V was pared by 4 bases and J by 7 bases, with 7 bases of the junction left unmatched. CDR1 SGHDT and CDR2 YYEEEE come from the germline V gene. The CDR3 here is CASSPVGQGNSPLHF. The CDR3 coding sequence is TGTGCCAGCAGCCCGGTCGGACAGGGAAATTCACCCCTCCACTTT.